This T cell receptor beta chain appears in the sequencing data of a study of early T cells in non-severe SARS-CoV-2 infection. Overall study: Sequencing was performed on bulk RNA from unsorted whole blood, leaving chains unpaired.

A word on this clonotype: One base away lies a much larger clone, so this may be a sequencing read error.

The CDR3 extends over 15 amino acids. Germline loops: CDR1 SGHAT, CDR2 FQNNGV. TCRdb reprocessed the 5' RACE reads with MiXCR, giving one entry per CDR3 protein. The sample includes 25,000 to 35,000 distinct CDR3 sequences, less than 6.5% of them seen just once. Specimen: whole blood, collected at baseline. The chain couples TRBV11-2 to TRBJ1-4; D may be TRBD1 (5 bases). The TCR was taken from an adult who was a healthcare worker with PCR-confirmed SARS-CoV-2 infection or an uninfected control (not recorded which). The CDR3 DNA follows: TGTGCCAGCAGCTTTACCGTAGGAGGGGCCGAAAATCTGTTTTTT. Translation: CASSFTVGGAENLFF.